Listed here are 19 T cell receptor beta chains from one sample, sequenced in a study of T cells in Graves' hyperthyroidism and ophthalmopathy. RNA transcripts gave rise to amplified TCR beta CDR3 regions. With the HTBI primer set, the TCR CDR3 went through a first round of RT-PCR. TCRdb reprocessed the multiplex PCR reads via MiXCR and lists one record per CDR3 protein. Of 300,000 to 450,000 distinct CDR3 sequences in the sample, more than 12% are singletons; the top ten hold 30% to 35%. The source material was blood. The receptors derive from a woman aged 25 to 45 with Graves' hyperthyroidism.

The V and J genes are TRBV12-5 and TRBJ2-2; D not certain. The V gene lost 6 bases and the J gene lost 4 bases, with 9 bases spanning the gap. The germline V gene encodes CDR1 LGHNT and CDR2 FRNRAP. This CDR3 has 13 residues. The CDR3 coding sequence is TGTGCTAGTGGACAAGTAGTCACCGGGGAGCTGTTTTTT. Protein product: CASGQVVTGELFF.

This clonotype showed up many times. CDR3 residues: CASSATGQPFYEQYF. CDR3 nucleotides: TGTGCCAGCAGCGCAACCGGGCAGCCTTTCTACGAGCAGTACTTC. The chain is built from TRBV9 and TRBJ2-7, with D unresolved. Looked up from germline, CDR1 is SGDLS and CDR2 is YYNGEE. This CDR3 contains 15 residues. The V gene lost 3 bases and the J gene lost 3 bases, with 16 bases spanning the gap. Filled out from reference TRBV9 and TRBJ2-7, the complete variable domain reads DSGVTQTPKHLITATGQRVTLRCSPRSGDLSVYWYQQSLDQGLQFLIQYYNGEERAKGNILERFSAQQFPDLHSELNLSSLELGDSALYFCASSATGQPFYEQYFGPGTRLTVT.

This clonotype has ten or more counts. This chain links TRBV20-1 with TRBJ2-7; 8 bases agree with TRBD2. Looked up from germline, CDR1 is DFQATT and CDR2 is SNEGSKA (reference sequence). The CDR3 is 16 amino acids. Trimming removed 0 bases from V and 3 bases from J; junction bases left unmatched: 10. The CDR3: CSARDRQREFFYEQYF. In nucleotides, the CDR3 is TGCAGTGCTAGAGATCGGCAGCGGGAGTTTTTCTACGAGCAGTACTTC.

This clonotype was seen more than once but under ten times. The CDR3 region is CAWSLAGASEQFF. CDR3 bases: TGTGCCTGGAGTCTAGCGGGAGCAAGTGAGCAGTTCTTC. The chain uses TRBV30 and TRBJ2-1; 10 nucleotides line up with TRBD2. The length of the CDR3 is 13 residues. In germline, CDR1 is GTSNPN, CDR2 SVGIG (reference sequence). Trimming cost V 2 bases and J 9 bases; bases outside gene matches: 4.

This clonotype was detected only a few times. This chain links TRBV20-1 with TRBJ1-2; D not certain. The germline gives CDR1 DFQATT, CDR2 SNEGSKA (reference sequence). The CDR3 sequence is 15 residues long. Trimming took 0 bases from V and 0 from J, leaving 11 bases between them. DNA of the CDR3: TGCAGTGCTAGAGACAGACTGTTAGCTAACTATGGCTACACCTTC. Translating gives CSARDRLLANYGYTF.

For the CDR3, the DNA is TGCAGTGCCCCACCCAGGCCTAGCGGCCAAGAGACCCAGTACTTC. Its translation: CSAPPRPSGQETQYF. The chain employs TRBV20-1 and TRBJ2-5; 7 bases match TRBD2. The CDR3 runs 15 residues. Germline CDR1 is DFQATT and CDR2 is SNEGSKA (reference sequence). The V gene end was trimmed by 6 bases and the J gene end by 1 base; junction bases not matched to a gene: 11.

This clonotype has more than one count but fewer than ten. The rearrangement joins TRBV29-1 to TRBJ2-5; 11 nucleotides line up with TRBD2. Per germline, CDR1 SQVTM and CDR2 ANQGSEA. The ends lost 2 bases at V and 5 bases at J; junction bases unmatched: 10. This CDR3 has 16 residues. CDR3 sequence reads: CSVESSGRAVGETQYF. As DNA, the CDR3 is TGCAGCGTTGAAAGTAGCGGGAGGGCGGTAGGGGAGACCCAGTACTTC.

This clonotype was observed a few times. This sequence joins TRBV5-1 and TRBJ2-7; 8 bases agree with TRBD2. Germline V gene sequence: CDR1 SGHRS, CDR2 YFSETQ. V trimming: 2 bases; J trimming: 0 bases; junction bases outside the gene matches: 4. The CDR3 covers 15 residues. CDR3 sequence reads: CASSFVAGGSYEQYF. In DNA, the CDR3 is TGCGCCAGCAGCTTCGTTGCGGGAGGCTCCTACGAGCAGTACTTC. Drawing the rest from reference TRBV5-1 and TRBJ2-7, the complete variable domain is KAGVTQTPRYLIKTRGQQVTLSCSPISGHRSVSWYQQTPGQGLQFLFEYFSETQRNKGNFPGRFSGRQFSNSRSEMNVSTLELGDSALYLCASSFVAGGSYEQYFGPGTRLTVT.

This clonotype appeared many times. The chain employs TRBV30 and TRBJ2-1; tentatively, D is TRBD1 (5 bases). The CDR3 extends over 14 amino acids. Trimming took off 2 bases at V and 3 bases at J, with 11 bases between the two ends. Per germline, CDR1 GTSNPN and CDR2 SVGIG (reference sequence). CDR3 region: CAWSLPRGYNEQFF. The CDR3 DNA reads as TGTGCCTGGAGTTTGCCAAGGGGCTACAATGAGCAGTTCTTC.

The chain employs TRBV29-1 and TRBJ2-7; TRBD1 or TRBD2 may be the D gene (5 bases each). Germline-derived CDR1 and CDR2 are SQVTM and ANQGSEA. The CDR3 covers 13 residues. V was trimmed by 3 bases and J by 2 bases, leaving 11 bases between them. Here the CDR3 reads CSVEGVTPYEQYF. CDR3 in DNA: TGCAGCGTTGAGGGGGTTACCCCCTACGAGCAGTACTTC.

There are a few counts of this clonotype. The V and J genes are TRBV4-1 and TRBJ1-2; 7 bases agree with TRBD1. The germline V gene has CDR1 MGHRA and CDR2 YSYEKL. The CDR3 extends over 15 amino acids. J gave up 3 bases and V 0 bases, and 4 bases lay outside the gene matches. The CDR3 nucleotides read TGCGCCAGCAGCCAAGATCCTACAGGGGACTATGGCTACACCTTC. Amino acids: CASSQDPTGDYGYTF.

The table lists this clonotype with many counts. The V gene is TRBV18, the J gene TRBJ2-1, with a weak D call TRBD2 (5 bases). Germline CDR1 and CDR2: KGHSH and LQKENI. The ends were cut back, 0 bases at V and 1 base at J, with 10 bases in the middle. The CDR3 extends over 16 amino acids. The CDR3 bases are TGTGCCAGCTCACCACCGAAGGAGCGGTCCTACAATGAGCAGTTCTTC. This encodes CASSPPKERSYNEQFF.

This clonotype was observed at least ten times. V is TRBV11-3 and J is TRBJ2-3; weak D call: TRBD1 (5 bases). The CDR3 runs to 15 residues. In germline, CDR1 is SGHNT, CDR2 YENEEA. Trimming shortened V by 5 bases and J by 4 bases, and 16 bases separated the two germline ends. The CDR3 loop reads CASSPRTSRADTQYF. CDR3 DNA: TGTGCCAGCAGCCCTAGGACCAGCAGGGCAGATACGCAGTATTTT.

This clonotype turned up a few times. The V call is TRBV7-3, the J call TRBJ1-2; TRBD1 aligns across 7 bases. Germline loops: CDR1 SGHTA, CDR2 FQGTGA. CDR3 length equals 14 residues. The V gene end was trimmed by 5 bases and the J gene end by 8 bases; junction bases not matched to a gene: 11. CDR3 loop: CASSPNHRGGGYTF. Here the CDR3 DNA reads TGTGCCAGCAGCCCAAATCACAGGGGAGGAGGCTACACCTTC.

The chain links TRBV15 to TRBJ1-4; D is possibly TRBD1 (5 bases). Germline V gene sequence: CDR1 LNHNV, CDR2 YYDKDF (reference sequence). This CDR3 is built from 15 residues. Trimming shortened V by 5 bases and J by 8 bases, and 18 bases separated the two germline ends. CDR3 in DNA: TGTGCCACCAGCCCGGAGGGGATGAAGGGAGAAAAACTGTTTTTT. Amino acids: CATSPEGMKGEKLFF.

This clonotype was counted at least ten times. The chain links TRBV7-9 to TRBJ2-3; no reliable D call. This CDR3 has 15 residues. V shed 1 base and J shed 7 bases, with 15 bases lying between them. Germline CDR1 and CDR2: SEHNR and FQNEAQ (reference sequence). The DNA of the CDR3 is TGTGCCAGCAGCTTAGGAAAACCAGCCCGTCATACGCAGTATTTT. As protein: CASSLGKPARHTQYF.

This chain links TRBV19 with TRBJ2-7; D remains ambiguous. The ends were cut back, 5 bases at V and 3 bases at J, with 17 bases in the middle. Per the germline V gene, CDR1 is LNHDA and CDR2 is SQIVND (reference sequence). This CDR3 has 15 residues. The CDR3 DNA follows: TGTGCCAGTAGTGCCGCCCGGGCGGCACTCTACGAGCAGTACTTC. Translation: CASSAARAALYEQYF.

There are many counts of this clonotype. J is TRBJ1-5 and V is TRBV27; D might be TRBD1 (5 bases). Per germline, CDR1 MNHEY and CDR2 SMNVEV (reference sequence). This CDR3 is built from 16 residues. Trimming stripped 5 bases from V and 2 bases from J, with 16 bases between. CDR3 protein: CASSPFQGLGNQPQHF. CDR3 nucleotide sequence: TGTGCCAGCAGTCCATTCCAGGGATTGGGCAATCAGCCCCAGCATTTT.

As to this clonotype: This may arise from a read error, as a much more abundant clone is one base away. The rearrangement links TRBV7-2 to TRBJ2-1, with D perhaps assigned TRBD1 or TRBD2 (6 bases each). V shed 6 bases and J shed 8 bases, with 17 bases lying between them. Germline CDR1 and CDR2: SGHTA and FQGNSA. CDR3 length: 14 residues. The CDR3 bases are TGTGCCAGCAGTTTTGGCGGGACAATCGATGAGCAGTTCTTC. Protein sequence: CASSFGGTIDEQFF. The entire variable domain, with the rest obtained from reference TRBV7-2 and TRBJ2-1, is as follows: GAGVSQSPSNKVTEKGKDVELRCDPISGHTALYWYRQSLGQGLEFLIYFQGNSAPDKSGLPSDRFSAERTGGSVSTLTIQRTQQEDSAVYLCASSFGGTIDEQFFGPGTRLTVL.